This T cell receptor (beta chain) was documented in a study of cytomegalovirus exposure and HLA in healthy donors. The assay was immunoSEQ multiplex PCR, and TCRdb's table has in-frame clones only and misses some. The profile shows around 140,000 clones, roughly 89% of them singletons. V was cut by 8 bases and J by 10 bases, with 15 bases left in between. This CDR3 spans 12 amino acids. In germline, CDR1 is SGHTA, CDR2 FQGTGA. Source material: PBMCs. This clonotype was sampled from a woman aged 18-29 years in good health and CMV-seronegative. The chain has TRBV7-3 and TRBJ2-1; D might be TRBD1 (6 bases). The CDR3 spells CASGYREGEQFF. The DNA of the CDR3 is TGTGCCAGCGGGTACAGGGAAGGGGAGCAGTTCTTC. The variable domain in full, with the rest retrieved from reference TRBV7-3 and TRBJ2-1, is GAGVSQTPSNKVTEKGKYVELRCDPISGHTALYWYRQSLGQGPEFLIYFQGTGAADDSGLPNDRFFAVRPEGSVSTLKIQRTERGDSAVYLCASGYREGEQFFGPGTRLTVL.